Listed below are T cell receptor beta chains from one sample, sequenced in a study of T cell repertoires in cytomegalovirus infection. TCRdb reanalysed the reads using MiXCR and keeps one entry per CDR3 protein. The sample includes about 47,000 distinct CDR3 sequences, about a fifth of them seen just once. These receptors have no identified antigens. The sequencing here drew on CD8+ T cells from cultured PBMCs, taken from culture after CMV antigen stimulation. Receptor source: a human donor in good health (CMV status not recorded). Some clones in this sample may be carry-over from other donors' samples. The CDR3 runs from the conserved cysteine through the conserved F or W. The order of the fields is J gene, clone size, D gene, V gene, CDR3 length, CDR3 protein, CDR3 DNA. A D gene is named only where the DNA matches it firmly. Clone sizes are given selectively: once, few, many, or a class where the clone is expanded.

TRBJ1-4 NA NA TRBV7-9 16 CASSLPQGGRNEKLFF TGTGCCAGCAGCTTACCCCAGGGAGGAAGGAATGAAAAACTGTTTTTT
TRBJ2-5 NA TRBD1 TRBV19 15 CASSEDRGLVETQYF TGTGCCAGTAGTGAGGACAGGGGGCTTGTAGAGACCCAGTACTTC
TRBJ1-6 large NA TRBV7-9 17 CASSDHSLAGASSPLHF TGTGCCAGCAGCGACCACTCACTAGCGGGGGCGAGCTCACCCCTCCACTTT
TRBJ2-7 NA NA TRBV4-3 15 CASSQATWESYEQYF TGCGCCAGCAGCCAAGCTACGTGGGAGTCATACGAGCAGTACTTC
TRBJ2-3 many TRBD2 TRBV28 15 CASGSGGKFTDTQYF TGTGCCAGCGGATCCGGGGGGAAGTTCACAGATACGCAGTATTTT
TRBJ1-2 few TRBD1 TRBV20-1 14 CSATGTGRLHGYTF TGCAGTGCCACGGGGACAGGGAGGTTGCATGGCTACACCTTC
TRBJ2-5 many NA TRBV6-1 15 CASSPGDTLQETQYF TGTGCCAGCAGTCCCGGGGACACCCTACAAGAGACCCAGTACTTC
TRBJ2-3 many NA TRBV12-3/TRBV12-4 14 CASLWGSGTDTQYF TGTGCCAGCCTCTGGGGTAGCGGCACAGATACGCAGTATTTT
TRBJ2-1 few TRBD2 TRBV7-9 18 CASSSPSGRALTHNEQFF TGTGCCAGCAGCTCTCCTAGCGGGAGGGCCCTAACTCACAATGAGCAGTTCTTC
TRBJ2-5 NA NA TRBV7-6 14 CASSPPRTEETQYF TGTGCCAGCAGCCCCCCCCGGACAGAAGAGACCCAGTACTTC
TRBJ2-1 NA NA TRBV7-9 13 CASSFVGNNEQFF TGTGCCAGCAGCTTCGTGGGAAACAATGAGCAGTTCTTC
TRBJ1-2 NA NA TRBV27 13 CASSLSGSVTYTF TGTGCCAGCAGTTTATCTGGGAGTGTGACTTACACCTTC
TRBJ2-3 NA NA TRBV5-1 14 CASSFQGYTDTQYF TGCGCCAGCAGCTTCCAGGGATACACAGATACGCAGTATTTT
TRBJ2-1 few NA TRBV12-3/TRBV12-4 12 CGSQSSYNEQFF TGTGGTAGCCAGAGCTCCTACAATGAGCAGTTCTTC
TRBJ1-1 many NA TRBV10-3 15 CAISESWRTPQEAFF TGTGCCATCAGTGAGTCATGGCGCACCCCGCAAGAAGCTTTCTTT
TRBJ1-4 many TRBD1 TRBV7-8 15 CASSRAEGATEKLFF TGTGCCAGCAGCCGAGCCGAGGGGGCGACTGAAAAACTGTTTTTT
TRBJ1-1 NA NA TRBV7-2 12 CASSHPAGKAFF TGTGCCAGCAGCCACCCCGCAGGGAAAGCTTTCTTT
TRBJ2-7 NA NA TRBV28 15 CATRRSVVASYEQYF TGTGCCACCCGCCGTTCTGTGGTAGCCTCCTACGAGCAGTACTTC
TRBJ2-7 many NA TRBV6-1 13 CASRRQHSYEQYF TGTGCCAGCAGACGACAGCACTCCTACGAGCAGTACTTC
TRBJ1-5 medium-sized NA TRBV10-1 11 CAIARLAQAHF TGCGCCATCGCACGTCTCGCCCAGGCGCATTTT
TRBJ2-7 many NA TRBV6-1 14 CASSEGWGRYEQYF TGTGCCAGCAGTGAAGGCTGGGGCCGGTACGAGCAGTACTTC
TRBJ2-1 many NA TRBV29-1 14 CSVFSVDSYNEQFF TGCAGCGTGTTCAGCGTGGACTCCTACAATGAGCAGTTCTTC
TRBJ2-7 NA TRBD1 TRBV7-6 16 CASSTTGGPSSYEQYF TGTGCCAGCAGCACCACAGGGGGCCCGAGCTCCTACGAGCAGTACTTC
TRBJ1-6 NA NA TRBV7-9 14 CASSSRGGNSPLHF TGTGCCAGCAGTTCGAGGGGAGGCAATTCACCCCTCCACTTT
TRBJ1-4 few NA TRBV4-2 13 CASSQDLQEKLFF TGTGCCAGCAGCCAAGATTTGCAGGAAAAACTGTTTTTT
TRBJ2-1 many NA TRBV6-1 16 CASSLGGNPSYNEQFF TGTGCCAGCAGCTTAGGAGGGAATCCCTCCTACAATGAGCAGTTCTTC
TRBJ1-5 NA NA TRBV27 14 CASSSRGSNQPQHF TGTGCCAGCAGTTCCAGGGGTAGCAATCAGCCCCAGCATTTT
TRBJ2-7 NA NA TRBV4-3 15 CASSQEASESYEQYF TGCGCCAGCAGCCAAGAGGCTAGCGAATCCTACGAGCAGTACTTC
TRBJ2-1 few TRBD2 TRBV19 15 CASTVGLAAYNEQFF TGTGCCAGTACCGTAGGACTAGCGGCCTACAATGAGCAGTTCTTC
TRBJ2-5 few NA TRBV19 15 CASSGYWGSQETQYF TGTGCCAGTAGCGGATATTGGGGTAGCCAAGAGACCCAGTACTTC
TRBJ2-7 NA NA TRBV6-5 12 CASRPHGDEQYF TGTGCCAGCAGACCCCATGGGGACGAGCAGTACTTC
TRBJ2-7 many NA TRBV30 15 CAWTLHGPISYEQYF TGTGCCTGGACTCTACATGGGCCAATCTCCTACGAGCAGTACTTC
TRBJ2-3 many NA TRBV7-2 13 CASSLEGPDTQYF TGTGCCAGCAGCTTAGAGGGCCCGGATACGCAGTATTTT
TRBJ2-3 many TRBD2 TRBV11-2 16 CASSFPSGGSTDTQYF TGTGCCAGCAGCTTCCCCAGCGGGGGGAGCACAGATACGCAGTATTTT
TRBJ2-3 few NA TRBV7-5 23 CISVSEALTGRRREQLSTDTQYF NA
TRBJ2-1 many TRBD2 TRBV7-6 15 CASSWLAEGPNEQFF TGTGCCAGCAGCTGGCTAGCGGAGGGCCCCAATGAGCAGTTCTTC
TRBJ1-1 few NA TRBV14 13 CASSQEPNTEAFF TGTGCCAGCAGCCAAGAACCGAACACTGAAGCTTTCTTT
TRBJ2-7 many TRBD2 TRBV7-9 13 CASSLAGTYEQYF TGTGCCAGCAGCCTAGCGGGTACCTACGAGCAGTACTTC
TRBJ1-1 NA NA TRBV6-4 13 CASSETSNTEAFF TGTGCCAGCAGTGAGACTTCGAACACTGAAGCTTTCTTT
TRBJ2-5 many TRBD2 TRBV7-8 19 CASSLRMASGGEYQETQYF TGTGCCAGCAGCTTAAGGATGGCTAGCGGGGGAGAGTACCAAGAGACCCAGTACTTC
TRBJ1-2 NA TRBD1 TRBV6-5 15 CASSYSGQNPYGYTF TGTGCCAGCAGTTACTCGGGACAGAACCCCTATGGCTACACCTTC